The 2 T cell receptor beta chains below all came from one sample that was sequenced in a study of T-cell reconstitution after alpha-beta-depleted transplantation in children. A TCRbeta library incorporating unique molecular identifiers was prepared. TCRdb recomputed calls from the PCR reads with MiXCR, one row per CDR3 protein. The table lists around 450,000 distinct CDR3 sequences, around 16% of them singletons. The sequencing here drew on PBMCs, mostly from graft donor cells, taken 360 days after TCRalphabeta/CD19-depleted stem cell transplant. These receptors all stem from a boy younger than two who had a stem cell transplant for Wiskott-Aldrich syndrome, so the T cells may come from the graft donor.

The CDR3 here is CASSRFGGFGANVLTF. The CDR3 bases are TGCGCCAGCAGCCGTTTTGGAGGCTTCGGGGCCAACGTCCTGACTTTC. V gene TRBV4-1 combines with J gene TRBJ2-6, with D possibly TRBD2 on 5 matching bases. The V gene's germline CDR1 is MGHRA and CDR2 YSYEKL. The ends were cut back, 4 bases at V and 4 bases at J, with 14 bases in the middle. The CDR3 sequence is 16 residues long.

J is TRBJ2-1 and V is TRBV5-4; TRBD2 aligns across 9 bases. CDR1 SGHNT and CDR2 YYREEE come from the germline V gene (reference sequence). The CDR3 runs 15 residues. The V segment lost 2 bases and the J segment 6 bases; nucleotides outside the gene matches: 6. CDR3 nucleotides: TGTGCCAGCAGCTTATCTCGCGGGAGGGGCAATGAGCAGTTCTTC. This gives the protein CASSLSRGRGNEQFF.